This TCR beta chain originates from a study of shared clonotypes between healthy human individuals. Once extracted for a subset, genomic DNA was divided evenly among several immunoSEQ plates. In the study's own analysis: Sequence data from immunoSEQ were junction-only and lacked quality scores; consequently, filtering differed. This table comes from immunoSEQ multiplex PCR, and its TCRdb copy is limited to in-frame clones, with some not included. V, J and clone size reflect that table, while D and trimming were determined from the DNA. The table has 490,000 or so clones, less than 80% seen once. Study-wide results and limits: Sequencing depth was predicted to influence how clonotypes are shared among donors. A small donor pool kept down the genetic and exposure-history diversity that was represented.

In regard to this clone: Its cognate antigen is unknown.

This sequence was found in a woman in her thirties or forties in good health. Some clones in this sample may be carry-over from other donors' samples. Sequencing input: PBMCs.

CDR3 sequence: CASNKGRTGGLYEQYF. In DNA, the CDR3 is TGTGCCAGCAACAAAGGGCGGACAGGGGGACTCTACGAGCAGTACTTC. The chain links TRBV7-9 to TRBJ2-7; 10 nucleotides match TRBD1. The CDR3 contains 16 residues. The V and J ends lost 7 bases and 3 bases, in that order; junction bases with no gene match: 12. The germline CDR1 and CDR2 sequences are SEHNR and FQNEAQ (reference sequence).